This is a list of T cell receptor beta chains from one sample in a study of blood T cell repertoires in COVID-19. Clones were read by immunoSEQ multiplex PCR, and TCRdb kept only the in-frame ones, dropping some. This table has about 170,000 clones, 80% to 85% appearing once. The sample comprised peripheral blood. The receptors shown here come from a human donor with acute or convalescent COVID-19. The donor label of this sample is uncertain. CDR3s include the opening cysteine and the closing phenylalanine or tryptophan. The order of the fields is CDR3 protein, CDR3 DNA, CDR3 length, J gene, D gene, V gene, clone size. A D gene is named only where the DNA matches it firmly. Rows give clone size only sometimes, using once, few, many, or a class for an expanded clone.

cdr3_aa: CASSLAGVDTQYF
cdr3_nt: TGTGCCAGCAGCTTGGCGGGGGTGGATACGCAGTATTTT
cdr3_length: 13
j_call: TRBJ2-3
d_call: NA
v_call: TRBV5-6
clone_size: NA

cdr3_aa: CASSESGRSSYNEQFF
cdr3_nt: TGCGCCAGCAGTGAGTCAGGGAGGAGCTCCTACAATGAGCAGTTCTTC
cdr3_length: 16
j_call: TRBJ2-1
d_call: NA
v_call: TRBV10-1
clone_size: NA

cdr3_aa: CAISESISAAYEQYF
cdr3_nt: TGTGCCATCAGTGAGTCGATTTCCGCGGCGTACGAGCAGTACTTC
cdr3_length: 15
j_call: TRBJ2-7
d_call: NA
v_call: TRBV10-3
clone_size: NA

cdr3_aa: CASSDRGPQHF
cdr3_nt: TGTGCCAGCAGTGACCGGGGGCCCCAGCATTTT
cdr3_length: 11
j_call: TRBJ1-5
d_call: NA
v_call: TRBV2
clone_size: few

cdr3_aa: CASSLAGTYRTDTQYF
cdr3_nt: TGTGCCAGCAGCTTGGCAGGGACATACCGCACAGATACGCAGTATTTT
cdr3_length: 16
j_call: TRBJ2-3
d_call: NA
v_call: TRBV5-4
clone_size: NA

cdr3_aa: CASSSTGLGGSPLHF
cdr3_nt: TGTGCCAGCAGTTCGACAGGGTTAGGAGGCTCACCCCTCCACTTT
cdr3_length: 15
j_call: TRBJ1-6
d_call: TRBD1
v_call: TRBV5-4
clone_size: NA

cdr3_aa: CASGQGQETQYF
cdr3_nt: TGTGCCAGCGGCCAGGGGCAGGAGACCCAGTACTTC
cdr3_length: 12
j_call: TRBJ2-5
d_call: NA
v_call: TRBV7-7
clone_size: NA

cdr3_aa: CASSYSYTADTQYF
cdr3_nt: TGTGCCAGCAGTTACTCTTATACGGCAGATACGCAGTATTTT
cdr3_length: 14
j_call: TRBJ2-3
d_call: NA
v_call: TRBV6-5
clone_size: NA

cdr3_aa: CASSSPGSSYNEQFF
cdr3_nt: TGCGCCAGCAGCTCACCGGGTTCCTCCTACAATGAGCAGTTCTTC
cdr3_length: 15
j_call: TRBJ2-1
d_call: NA
v_call: TRBV5-1
clone_size: NA

cdr3_aa: CASSPSSYEQYF
cdr3_nt: TGTGCCAGCAGTCCCAGCTCCTACGAGCAGTACTTC
cdr3_length: 12
j_call: TRBJ2-7
d_call: NA
v_call: TRBV28
clone_size: NA

cdr3_aa: CASSFERGNQPQHF
cdr3_nt: TGTGCCAGCAGTTTTGAAAGGGGTAATCAGCCCCAGCATTTT
cdr3_length: 14
j_call: TRBJ1-5
d_call: NA
v_call: TRBV28
clone_size: few

cdr3_aa: CASSLRQGAGNEQFF
cdr3_nt: TGTGCCAGCAGCCTCAGACAGGGGGCTGGGAATGAGCAGTTCTTC
cdr3_length: 15
j_call: TRBJ2-1
d_call: TRBD1
v_call: TRBV7-7
clone_size: NA

cdr3_aa: CASSRQGGNEKLFF
cdr3_nt: TGTGCCAGCAGCCGACAGGGGGGGAATGAAAAACTGTTTTTT
cdr3_length: 14
j_call: TRBJ1-4
d_call: TRBD1
v_call: TRBV27
clone_size: NA

cdr3_aa: CASSLGTTATHGGTQYF
cdr3_nt: TGCGCCAGCAGTCTTGGGACTACGGCTACCCACGGTGGGACCCAGTACTTC
cdr3_length: 17
j_call: TRBJ2-5
d_call: TRBD2
v_call: TRBV5-1
clone_size: NA

cdr3_aa: CASSNRREGREQYF
cdr3_nt: TGTGCCAGCAGCAACAGGCGGGAGGGCCGCGAGCAGTACTTC
cdr3_length: 14
j_call: TRBJ2-7
d_call: TRBD2
v_call: TRBV11-2
clone_size: few

cdr3_aa: CASRPPGLINEQFF
cdr3_nt: TGTGCCAGCAGACCCCCGGGACTAATAAATGAGCAGTTCTTC
cdr3_length: 14
j_call: TRBJ2-1
d_call: TRBD2
v_call: TRBV28
clone_size: NA

cdr3_aa: CASSQDIFGYTF
cdr3_nt: TGTGCCAGCAGCCAGGACATTTTCGGCTACACCTTC
cdr3_length: 12
j_call: TRBJ1-2
d_call: NA
v_call: TRBV5-8
clone_size: NA

cdr3_aa: CASRAGQGYNQPQHF
cdr3_nt: TGTGCCAGCCGTGCGGGACAGGGCTACAATCAGCCCCAGCATTTT
cdr3_length: 15
j_call: TRBJ1-5
d_call: TRBD1
v_call: TRBV27
clone_size: NA

cdr3_aa: CASSPFGTNSNYGYTF
cdr3_nt: TGTGCCAGCAGCCCGTTCGGGACAAATTCTAACTATGGCTACACCTTC
cdr3_length: 16
j_call: TRBJ1-2
d_call: NA
v_call: TRBV7-3
clone_size: NA

cdr3_aa: CASSLGRLAGNHEQYF
cdr3_nt: TGTGCCAGCAGCTTAGGGCGACTAGCGGGGAACCACGAGCAGTACTTC
cdr3_length: 16
j_call: TRBJ2-7
d_call: TRBD2
v_call: TRBV11-2
clone_size: NA

cdr3_aa: CASRGLSTGELFF
cdr3_nt: TGTGCCAGCAGGGGACTTTCCACCGGGGAGCTGTTTTTT
cdr3_length: 13
j_call: TRBJ2-2
d_call: NA
v_call: TRBV2
clone_size: NA

cdr3_aa: CASSAGQGNGYTF
cdr3_nt: TGTGCCAGCAGCGCGGGACAGGGAAATGGCTACACCTTC
cdr3_length: 13
j_call: TRBJ1-2
d_call: TRBD1
v_call: TRBV2
clone_size: NA

cdr3_aa: CSASYGSSGANVLTF
cdr3_nt: TGCAGTGCTAGTTATGGGAGCTCTGGGGCCAACGTCCTGACTTTC
cdr3_length: 15
j_call: TRBJ2-6
d_call: NA
v_call: TRBV20-1
clone_size: NA

cdr3_aa: CASSPQGQGVTGELFF
cdr3_nt: TGTGCCAGCAGCCCCCAGGGACAGGGGGTCACCGGGGAGCTGTTTTTT
cdr3_length: 16
j_call: TRBJ2-2
d_call: TRBD1
v_call: TRBV7-6
clone_size: NA

cdr3_aa: CASRPSQGASDEKLFF
cdr3_nt: TGTGCCAGCCGACCTTCCCAGGGGGCGTCTGATGAAAAACTGTTTTTT
cdr3_length: 16
j_call: TRBJ1-4
d_call: TRBD1
v_call: TRBV10-3
clone_size: NA

cdr3_aa: CASSLAMRVSYEQYF
cdr3_nt: TGTGCCAGCAGCTTAGCGATGAGGGTCTCCTACGAGCAGTACTTC
cdr3_length: 15
j_call: TRBJ2-7
d_call: NA
v_call: TRBV7-8
clone_size: few

cdr3_aa: CASSTEGSRGEKYF
cdr3_nt: TGCGCCAGCAGCACGGAAGGGTCGCGGGGGGAAAAGTACTTC
cdr3_length: 14
j_call: TRBJ2-7
d_call: TRBD2
v_call: TRBV5-1
clone_size: NA

cdr3_aa: CAWSVQGVSNQPQHF
cdr3_nt: TGTGCCTGGAGTGTACAGGGGGTTAGCAATCAGCCCCAGCATTTT
cdr3_length: 15
j_call: TRBJ1-5
d_call: TRBD1
v_call: TRBV30
clone_size: NA

cdr3_aa: CRGDLNTEAFF
cdr3_nt: TGCCGAGGGGACTTGAACACTGAAGCTTTCTTT
cdr3_length: 11
j_call: TRBJ1-1
d_call: NA
v_call: TRBV29-1
clone_size: NA

cdr3_aa: CASSLAGTGLGEQYF
cdr3_nt: TGTGCCAGCAGCTTAGCCGGGACAGGGTTAGGCGAGCAGTACTTC
cdr3_length: 15
j_call: TRBJ2-7
d_call: TRBD1
v_call: TRBV11-2
clone_size: NA

cdr3_aa: CASSRGLAGVTDTQYF
cdr3_nt: TGTGCCAGCAGCCGGGGACTAGCGGGGGTCACAGATACGCAGTATTTT
cdr3_length: 16
j_call: TRBJ2-3
d_call: TRBD2
v_call: TRBV7-6
clone_size: NA

cdr3_aa: CASSIGQGRGTGELFF
cdr3_nt: TGTGCCAGCAGCATAGGACAGGGTCGAGGCACCGGGGAGCTGTTTTTT
cdr3_length: 16
j_call: TRBJ2-2
d_call: TRBD1
v_call: TRBV5-5
clone_size: few

cdr3_aa: CAISPGSTDTQYF
cdr3_nt: TGTGCCATCAGTCCAGGTAGCACAGATACGCAGTATTTT
cdr3_length: 13
j_call: TRBJ2-3
d_call: NA
v_call: TRBV10-3
clone_size: NA

cdr3_aa: CASARDSATDTQYF
cdr3_nt: TGCGCCAGCGCCAGGGACAGCGCCACAGATACGCAGTATTTT
cdr3_length: 14
j_call: TRBJ2-3
d_call: TRBD1
v_call: TRBV10-1
clone_size: once

cdr3_aa: CAISEAPGQGNYGYTF
cdr3_nt: TGTGCCATCAGTGAGGCCCCGGGACAGGGGAACTATGGCTACACCTTC
cdr3_length: 16
j_call: TRBJ1-2
d_call: TRBD1
v_call: TRBV10-3
clone_size: NA

cdr3_aa: CASSESTAGTQYF
cdr3_nt: TGTGCCAGCAGTGAATCAACCGCCGGGACCCAGTACTTC
cdr3_length: 13
j_call: TRBJ2-5
d_call: NA
v_call: TRBV6-1
clone_size: NA

cdr3_aa: CASSYFFSRMNTEAFF
cdr3_nt: TGTGCCAGCAGTTACTTCTTTAGCCGAATGAACACTGAAGCTTTCTTT
cdr3_length: 16
j_call: TRBJ1-1
d_call: NA
v_call: TRBV6-5
clone_size: NA